This TCR beta chain stems from a study of blood T cell repertoires in COVID-19. At the level of the study: T cells, B-cell-depleted T cells, or PBMCs supplied cDNA or gDNA.

Germline lookup yields CDR1 MNHEY and CDR2 SVGEGT. The CDR3 sequence is 15 residues long. The germline V and J ends were trimmed by 0 bases and 5 bases, with 11 bases remaining between them. This clone was recorded a few times. Produced via immunoSEQ multiplex PCR; TCRdb's table is partial and in-frame only. Among 250,000 to 400,000 clones listed, around 87% were seen once. The chain carries TRBV6-2 or TRBV6-3 and TRBJ1-5, with a weak D call TRBD1 (5 bases). This sequence was found in a woman aged 25-40 years who had recovered from COVID-19. Sequenced material: PBMCs or T cells enriched from blood (not recorded which). CDR3 nucleotides: TGTGCCAGCAGTTACTCGATAGGGGCCGATCAGCCCCAGCATTTT. Translation gives CASSYSIGADQPQHF.